Listed below are T cell receptor beta chains from one sample, sequenced in a study of CD8 T cells in ankylosing spondylitis. Each CDR3 protein gets one entry after TCRdb re-called the 5' RACE reads with MiXCR. The sample includes 36,000 or so distinct CDR3 sequences, 5.5% to 7.5% of them seen just once. Sequencing was performed on blood, either unsorted or a sorted T cell fraction (not recorded which). These TCRs come from a male donor with ankylosing spondylitis or in good health (not recorded which). The CDR3 runs from the conserved cysteine through the conserved F or W. The order of the fields is V gene, CDR3 length, J gene, clone size, D gene, CDR3 DNA, CDR3 protein. The D gene is left open where the match is weak. Clone size is shown for a subset of rows, as once, few, many or a class of expanded clone.

>TRBV5-6|16|TRBJ2-3|many|TRBD1
TGTGCCAGCAGCTTCCCAACAGGGGCTAGCACAGATACGCAGTATTTT
CASSFPTGASTDTQYF
>TRBV5-1|20|TRBJ2-7|many|TRBD1
TGCGCCAGCAGCTGGGGGGACAGGGCAAGAGTGGCTGGATCAGGTGGCGAGCAGTACTTC
CASSWGDRARVAGSGGEQYF
>TRBV7-9|16|TRBJ1-1|many|-
TGTGCCAGCAGCTCCCGTAGGGCAGGTCTGAACACTGAAGCTTTCTTT
CASSSRRAGLNTEAFF
>TRBV28|17|TRBJ2-1|many|TRBD2
TGTGCCAGCAGATTCGTCGGACTAGCGGGGGGAAAGAATGAGCAGTTCTTC
CASRFVGLAGGKNEQFF
>TRBV6-5|14|TRBJ2-3|many|TRBD2
TGTGCCAGCAGCTACGGGGGGGCGGCAGATACGCAGTATTTT
CASSYGGAADTQYF
>TRBV20-1|12|TRBJ2-5|many|-
TGCAGTGCTTGGGGGGACCAAGAGACCCAGTACTTC
CSAWGDQETQYF
>TRBV27|19|TRBJ1-1|many|-
TGTGCCAGCAGTTCGCTCCTTCTTCCGGGACCGAGGGCGCGGACTGAAGCTTTCTTT
CASSSLLLPGPRARTEAFF
>TRBV7-6|16|TRBJ2-7|many|TRBD2
TGTGCCAGCAGCCCGATTTATCGGGGGGGCCTACCCGAGCAGTACTTC
CASSPIYRGGLPEQYF
>TRBV5-1|13|TRBJ2-7|many|-
TGCGCCAGCAGCCCAAATCTCCCCTACGAGCAGTACTTC
CASSPNLPYEQYF
>TRBV20-1|14|TRBJ2-3|many|-
TGCAGTGCTAGAGCCATTACTAGCACAGATACGCAGTATTTT
CSARAITSTDTQYF
>TRBV12-3/TRBV12-4|15|TRBJ2-5|many|-
TGTGCCAGCAGTTTAATTCCTAATTACCAAGAGACCCAGTACTTC
CASSLIPNYQETQYF
>TRBV12-3/TRBV12-4|12|TRBJ2-5|medium-sized|-
TGTGCCAGCAGTTCCCCCGTCGGGACCCAGTACTTC
CASSSPVGTQYF
>TRBV5-1|14|TRBJ2-7|many|-
TGCGCCAGCAGCTTGGCCAGGGATTTCTACGAGCAGTACTTC
CASSLARDFYEQYF
>TRBV12-3/TRBV12-4|14|TRBJ1-5|many|TRBD1
TGTGCCAGCACCCCGGGACAGGGCAATCAGCCCCAGCATTTT
CASTPGQGNQPQHF
>TRBV2|13|TRBJ2-7|many|-
TGTGCCAGCAGTGAGGGCGGCCGCTACGAGCAGTACTTC
CASSEGGRYEQYF
>TRBV20-1|13|TRBJ2-1|many|-
TGCAGTGCTAGAGTATGCTCCTACAATGAGCAGTTCTTC
CSARVCSYNEQFF
>TRBV19|18|TRBJ2-1|-|TRBD2
TGTGCCAGTAGTATAGTTGGCCAGCGGGAAGCCTCCTACAATGAGCAGTTCTTC
CASSIVGQREASYNEQFF